This TCR beta chain originates from a study of Ad26.COV2.S vaccination and SARS-CoV-2 variants. Trimming at V came to 3 bases and at J to 0 bases, leaving 14 bases not matched to a gene. This CDR3 region has 19 residues. CDR1 and CDR2 from the germline V gene are KGHSH and LQKENI. Study-wide results and caveats: Across vaccine and placebo recipients, the breadth of non-spike TCRs was similar. Recipients given vaccine exceeded placebo recipients in spike-specific TCR breadth. The authors reported substantial breadth in spike-specific CD8+ and CD4+ T cell responses after vaccination.

Indicated treatment: 19 received Ad26.COV2.S at low or high dose, single or two shots; several received placebo; per-sample allocation not given. Material that was analyzed had been drawn on day 63 after the first vaccine or placebo injection. Its platform was an Ad26 vector, and its expressed antigen was Wuhan-strain SARS-CoV-2 spike. In regard to this clone: Its matching antigen is unknown.

The protocol was immunoSEQ multiplex PCR, while the TCRdb copy is restricted to in-frame clones and leaves out a portion. The data contain 430,000 or so clones, about 88% of them singletons. This TCR was sampled from a person between 18 and 65 years old who received the Ad26.COV2.S COVID-19 vaccine or a placebo. This chain connects TRBV18 to TRBJ2-1; 7 bases line up with TRBD2. The specimen comprised peripheral blood, sampled in a trial of Ad26.COV2.S vaccine versus placebo. Written as DNA, the CDR3 is TGTGCCAGCTCACCCAGGGTAGCGGGTCGGGGAGGCTCCTACAATGAGCAGTTCTTC. Its translation: CASSPRVAGRGGSYNEQFF.